The clone carrying this T cell receptor beta chain was found many times. The antigen is undetermined. Conversion of TCR transcripts into cDNA relied on 5'RACE template switching, which added a universal primer site and UMIs. TCRdb reprocessed the 5' RACE reads via MiXCR and lists one record per CDR3 protein. The sample includes nearly 70,000 distinct CDR3 sequences, under 8% of them seen just once. The sample originates from a study of T cells after yellow fever vaccination. Broader study findings: Weaker, the secondary response peaked sooner, at day 5 versus 15. Booster sampling recovered most clones from primary vaccination (96% CD4, over 75% CD8).

The V gene's germline CDR1 is SGHDT and CDR2 YYEEEE. With 0 bases removed from V and 0 bases from J, the gap between germline ends came to 15 bases. This CDR3 is built from 17 residues. The receptor was isolated from a man between 18 and 35 years old who received the YFV17D yellow fever vaccine. This specimen was CD8+ T cells sorted from PBMCs, taken 45 days after the first yellow fever vaccination. The J gene is TRBJ1-1, the V gene TRBV5-6; a possible D gene is TRBD1 (6 bases). Here the CDR3 reads CASSLGTALLMNTEAFF. Written as DNA, the CDR3 is TGTGCCAGCAGCTTGGGGACAGCGTTACTCATGAACACTGAAGCTTTCTTT.